Below, 2 T cell receptor beta chains from the same sample are listed, as sequenced in a study of CD8+ T cells in alopecia areata. Combined cutaneous lymph node cells underwent sorting by CD4, CD8alpha, NKG2D, NKG2ACE and additional markers. Once RNA had been extracted, it was reverse transcribed into cDNA to act as the sequencing template. Profiling relied on immunoSEQ multiplex PCR, and the TCRdb table lists in-frame clones only, not all of them. This sample carries about 270,000 clones, none of them present only once. Input material: CD4+ T cells sorted from a lymph node. The receptors shown here come from a C3H/HeJ mouse with alopecia areata. Strain MHC haplotype: H2-k.

This clone came up a few times. Gene names follow the mouse nomenclature. The read terminates 4 residues before the CDR3 end, so the remaining end is supplied by the germline J gene. This sequence joins TRBV5 and TRBJ1-1; TRBD1 agrees at 8 bases. Germline loops: CDR1 LGHNA, CDR2 YNLKQL (reference sequence). This CDR3 has 12 residues. The CDR3 bases that were read are TGTGCCAGCAGCCAGGACAGGGAA. Amino acids: CASSQDRE. The whole CDR3 is CASSQDREEVFF.

A word on this clone: Mouse gene names and germline throughout. The read is 4 residues too short to cover the CDR3 end, so that end is filled in from the germline J gene. Other DNA sequences from this sample encode an identical CDR3 as well. V is TRBV13-3 and J is TRBJ2-3; TRBD1 matches at 9 bases. V shed 3 bases and J 0 bases; nucleotides not matched to a gene: 2. Germline CDR1 reads NNHDY; CDR2 reads SYVADS. This CDR3 comprises 15 residues. CDR3 bases read: TGTGCCAGCAGTGTGGGACAGGGTAGTGCAGAA. Translation gives CASSVGQGSAE. Given in full, the CDR3 is CASSVGQGSAETLYF.